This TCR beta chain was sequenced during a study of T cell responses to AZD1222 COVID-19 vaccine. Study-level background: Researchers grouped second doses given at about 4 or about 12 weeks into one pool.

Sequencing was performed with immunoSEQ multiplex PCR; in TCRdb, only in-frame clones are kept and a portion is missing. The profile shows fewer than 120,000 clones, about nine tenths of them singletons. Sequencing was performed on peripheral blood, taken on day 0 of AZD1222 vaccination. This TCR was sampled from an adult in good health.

CDR3 nucleotide sequence: TGCGCCAGCAGCCAAGATCCGGGACCAAGTCCAGGAAACACCATATATTTT. This gives the protein CASSQDPGPSPGNTIYF. The gene calls are TRBV4-1 and TRBJ1-3; D possibly corresponds to TRBD1 (5 bases). The V and J ends lost 0 bases and 4 bases respectively, with 16 bases between them. This CDR3 is 17 amino acids long. Germline values: CDR1 MGHRA, CDR2 YSYEKL.